The rows below give T cell receptor beta chains drawn from one sample of a study of blood T cell repertoires in COVID-19. Measured with immunoSEQ multiplex PCR; TCRdb has only the in-frame clones, and not every one. Of 200,000 to 300,000 clones in the sample, 70% to 90% were seen once. What was sequenced was peripheral blood. These receptors originate from a man aged 55 to 70 with acute or convalescent COVID-19. The CDR3 runs from the conserved cysteine through the conserved F or W. A D gene is named only where the DNA matches it firmly. Clone size appears in some rows only: once, few, many, or a class for an expanded clone.

>TRBV10-3|.|TRBJ2-5|TRBD2
CAISESRLAGFQETQYF
TGTGCCATCAGTGAGTCGAGACTAGCGGGCTTCCAAGAGACCCAGTACTTC
>TRBV19|.|TRBJ1-1|.
CASSITGGTEAFF
TGTGCCAGTAGTATAACAGGTGGGACTGAAGCTTTCTTT
>TRBV28|.|TRBJ2-1|.
CATYDRNNEQFF
TGTGCCACCTATGACAGGAACAATGAGCAGTTCTTC
>TRBV3-1/TRBV3-2|.|TRBJ2-7|TRBD2
CASSYTSGGNYEQYF
TGTGCCAGCAGCTACACTAGCGGGGGAAACTACGAGCAGTACTTC
>TRBV28|once|TRBJ2-1|.
CASTGGNEQFF
TGTGCCAGCACGGGCGGGAATGAGCAGTTCTTC
>TRBV6-5|.|TRBJ2-3|TRBD1
CASRNRGWGTDTQYF
TGTGCCAGCAGAAACAGGGGTTGGGGCACAGATACGCAGTATTTT
>TRBV10-3|.|TRBJ1-1|TRBD1
CAISRTGGYTEAFF
TGTGCCATCAGTAGGACAGGGGGCTACACTGAAGCTTTCTTT
>TRBV27|.|TRBJ2-2|TRBD1
CASSSYPGQGNTGELFF
TGTGCCAGCAGTTCTTACCCGGGACAGGGAAACACCGGGGAGCTGTTTTTT
>TRBV9|.|TRBJ2-3|TRBD1
CASSVAGQGGTDTQYF
TGTGCCAGCAGCGTAGCCGGACAGGGCGGCACAGATACGCAGTATTTT
>TRBV4-3|few|TRBJ1-2|TRBD1
CASSHGTGGADGYTF
TGCGCCAGCAGCCACGGGACAGGGGGCGCGGATGGCTACACCTTC
>TRBV19|.|TRBJ2-3|TRBD2
CASTLRGTSGFTDTQYF
TGTGCCAGTACCCTCAGGGGGACTAGCGGTTTCACAGATACGCAGTATTTT
>TRBV18|.|TRBJ2-5|TRBD1
CASVTGGTRETQYF
TGTGCCAGCGTGACAGGGGGGACGCGAGAGACCCAGTACTTC
>TRBV11-3|.|TRBJ2-1|TRBD2
CASGQPGLQNNEQFF
TGTGCCAGCGGCCAACCGGGACTACAAAACAATGAGCAGTTCTTC
>TRBV28|.|TRBJ1-2|.
CASSLLFGGDYGYTF
TGTGCCAGCAGTTTATTGTTCGGGGGGGACTATGGCTACACCTTC
>TRBV25-1|.|TRBJ2-5|.
CASSESQRPQETQYF
TGTGCCAGCAGTGAATCCCAGCGTCCCCAAGAGACCCAGTACTTC
>TRBV7-3|.|TRBJ2-5|.
CASSSNPTGETQYF
TGTGCCAGCAGCTCCAACCCTACTGGAGAGACCCAGTACTTC
>TRBV28|once|TRBJ2-7|TRBD2
CASSGVSGRANDEQYF
TGTGCCAGCAGTGGGGTTAGCGGGAGGGCCAATGACGAGCAGTACTTC
>TRBV24-1|.|TRBJ2-5|.
CATSDFQGRQETQYF
TGTGCCACCAGTGATTTTCAGGGGCGCCAAGAGACCCAGTACTTC
>TRBV19|.|TRBJ1-2|.
CASSPDSLYYGYTF
TGTGCCAGTAGTCCGGACAGTCTCTACTATGGCTACACCTTC
>TRBV2|.|TRBJ2-1|TRBD2
CASRAGLARGGDEQFF
TGTGCCAGCAGAGCGGGACTAGCGAGAGGGGGGGATGAGCAGTTCTTC
>TRBV28|.|TRBJ1-5|TRBD1
CASSSTGGVGQPQHF
TGTGCCAGCAGTTCAACAGGGGGGGTCGGGCAGCCCCAGCATTTT
>TRBV4-1|.|TRBJ1-1|.
CASSQLPSTAGNTEAFF
TGCGCCAGCAGCCAACTTCCCTCGACAGCTGGGAACACTGAAGCTTTCTTT
>TRBV7-2|.|TRBJ1-2|TRBD1
CASSSTVGTGSNYGYTF
TGTGCCAGCAGCTCAACGGTTGGGACAGGGTCTAACTATGGCTACACCTTC
>TRBV7-8|.|TRBJ2-3|TRBD2
CASSMTSGSSDTQYF
TGTGCCAGCAGCATGACTAGCGGGAGCTCAGATACGCAGTATTTT
>TRBV29-1|.|TRBJ2-6|TRBD2
CSVDDKAGGGGANVLTF
TGCAGCGTTGACGACAAGGCGGGGGGCGGAGGGGCCAACGTCCTGACTTTC
>TRBV7-9|.|TRBJ2-7|TRBD1
CASSPGQGYEQYF
TGTGCCAGCAGCCCCGGACAGGGCTACGAGCAGTACTTC
>TRBV12-2|.|TRBJ2-1|.
CASRSAGSGRAPYNEQFF
TGTGCAAGTCGCTCGGCGGGTAGCGGGAGGGCCCCCTACAATGAGCAGTTCTTC
>TRBV4-1|.|TRBJ1-6|TRBD1
CASSQGQGAHSPLHF
TGCGCCAGCAGCCAAGGGCAGGGGGCTCATTCACCCCTCCACTTT
>TRBV21-1|few|TRBJ1-5|.
CASSYLHRKDRGDQPQHF
TGTGCCAGCAGCTACCTTCACCGCAAGGACAGGGGGGACCAGCCCCAGCATTTT
>TRBV6-1|once|TRBJ1-6|.
CASSEDRVGSPLHF
TGTGCCAGCAGTGAAGACAGGGTAGGCTCACCCCTCCACTTT
>TRBV4-2|once|TRBJ1-1|TRBD1
CASSREGTGPPNTEAFF
TGTGCCAGCAGCCGAGAGGGGACAGGCCCTCCGAACACTGAAGCTTTCTTT
>TRBV9|.|TRBJ2-7|TRBD2
CASSVAVSGTYEQYF
TGTGCCAGCAGCGTAGCAGTTAGCGGGACCTACGAGCAGTACTTC
>TRBV5-5|.|TRBJ2-1|.
CASSFIKQDYNEQFF
TGTGCCAGCAGCTTTATCAAACAGGACTACAATGAGCAGTTCTTC
>TRBV11-2|.|TRBJ1-1|TRBD1
CASSSRTGGTEAFF
TGTGCCAGCAGCTCCAGGACAGGGGGCACTGAAGCTTTCTTT
>TRBV4-1|few|TRBJ1-2|TRBD1
CASSHKAGTGGEDYTF
TGCGCCAGCAGCCACAAAGCCGGGACAGGAGGAGAGGACTACACCTTC
>TRBV5-1|once|TRBJ2-7|.
CASSLGPEQYF
TGCGCCAGCAGCTTGGGGCCCGAGCAGTACTTC
>TRBV7-2|.|TRBJ2-3|.
CASSPTTPMADTQYF
TGTGCCAGCAGCCCAACAACACCGATGGCAGATACGCAGTATTTT
>TRBV7-9|few|TRBJ1-2|TRBD1
CASSYRGANGYTF
TGTGCCAGCAGCTACAGGGGTGCTAATGGCTACACCTTC
>TRBV9|.|TRBJ2-1|TRBD2
CASSAQILAVNEQFF
TGTGCCAGCAGCGCCCAGATACTAGCGGTCAATGAGCAGTTCTTC
>TRBV27|once|TRBJ2-1|.
CASSSTYNEQFF
TGTGCCAGCAGTTCAACCTACAATGAGCAGTTCTTC
>TRBV21-1|once|TRBJ2-7|.
CASSIPRSSGTSSYEQYF
TGTGCCAGCAGCATTCCGCGTTCTAGCGGCACGAGCTCCTACGAGCAGTACTTC
>TRBV28|.|TRBJ1-6|TRBD1
CAIHAGTDNSPLHF
TGTGCCATCCATGCCGGGACAGATAATTCACCCCTCCACTTT
>TRBV28|.|TRBJ2-7|TRBD2
CASTLSHQRGYSYEQYF
TGTGCCAGCACCTTATCCCATCAGCGGGGCTACTCCTACGAGCAGTACTTC
>TRBV29-1|.|TRBJ2-1|.
CSGDNSEQFF
TGCAGCGGCGATAATAGTGAGCAGTTCTTC
>TRBV5-1|.|TRBJ2-5|TRBD1
CASSFSRGRETQYF
TGCGCCAGCAGCTTCAGCAGGGGGCGGGAGACCCAGTACTTC
>TRBV4-3|.|TRBJ2-3|.
CASSQERSDTQYF
TGCGCCAGCAGCCAAGAGAGGTCAGATACGCAGTATTTT
>TRBV24-1|.|TRBJ2-7|.
CATSVGQGYEQYF
TGTGCCACCAGTGTGGGGCAGGGCTACGAGCAGTACTTC
>TRBV7-2|.|TRBJ2-2|TRBD2
CASSPRTSGNTGELFF
TGTGCCAGCAGCCCAAGGACTAGCGGAAACACCGGGGAGCTGTTTTTT
>TRBV9|.|TRBJ2-3|TRBD2
CASRAAGTSGPTDTQYF
TGTGCCAGCAGGGCTGCCGGGACTAGCGGGCCTACAGATACGCAGTATTTT
>TRBV9|.|TRBJ2-7|.
CASSSRVPGSYEQYF
TGTGCCAGCAGCTCCCGGGTCCCGGGCTCCTACGAGCAGTACTTC
>TRBV9|.|TRBJ1-1|.
CASSVGGTEAFF
TGTGCCAGCAGCGTAGGAGGGACTGAAGCTTTCTTT